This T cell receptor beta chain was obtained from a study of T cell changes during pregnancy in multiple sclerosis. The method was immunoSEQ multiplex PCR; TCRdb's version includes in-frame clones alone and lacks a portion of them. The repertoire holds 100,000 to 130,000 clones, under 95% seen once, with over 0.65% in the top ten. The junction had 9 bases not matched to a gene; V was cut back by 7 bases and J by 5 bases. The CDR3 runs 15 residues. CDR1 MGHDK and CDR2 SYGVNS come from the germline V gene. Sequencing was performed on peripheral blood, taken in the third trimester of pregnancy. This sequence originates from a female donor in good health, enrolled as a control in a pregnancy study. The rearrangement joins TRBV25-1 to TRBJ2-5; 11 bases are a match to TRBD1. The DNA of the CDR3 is TGTGCCAGCACCAATACCGGGACAGGGGGTGAGACCCAGTACTTC. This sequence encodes CASTNTGTGGETQYF.